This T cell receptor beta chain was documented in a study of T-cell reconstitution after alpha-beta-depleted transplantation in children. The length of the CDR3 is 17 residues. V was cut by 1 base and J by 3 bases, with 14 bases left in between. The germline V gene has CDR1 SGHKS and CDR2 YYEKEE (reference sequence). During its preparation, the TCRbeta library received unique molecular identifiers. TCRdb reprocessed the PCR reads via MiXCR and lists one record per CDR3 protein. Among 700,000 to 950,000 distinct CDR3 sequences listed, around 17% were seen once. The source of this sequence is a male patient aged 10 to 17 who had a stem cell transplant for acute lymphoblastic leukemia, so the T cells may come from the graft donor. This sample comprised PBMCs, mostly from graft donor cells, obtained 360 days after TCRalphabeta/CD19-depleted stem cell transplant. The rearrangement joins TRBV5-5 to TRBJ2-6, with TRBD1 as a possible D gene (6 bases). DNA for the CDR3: TGTGCCAGCAGCTTGTTTCATCTCAGGGGTGGGGCCAACGTCCTGACTTTC. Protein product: CASSLFHLRGGANVLTF. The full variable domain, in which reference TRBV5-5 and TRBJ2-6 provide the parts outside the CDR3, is DAGVTQSPTHLIKTRGQQVTLRCSPISGHKSVSWYQQVLGQGPQFIFQYYEKEERGRGNFPDRFSARQFPNYSSELNVNALLLGDSALYLCASSLFHLRGGANVLTFGAGSRLTVL.